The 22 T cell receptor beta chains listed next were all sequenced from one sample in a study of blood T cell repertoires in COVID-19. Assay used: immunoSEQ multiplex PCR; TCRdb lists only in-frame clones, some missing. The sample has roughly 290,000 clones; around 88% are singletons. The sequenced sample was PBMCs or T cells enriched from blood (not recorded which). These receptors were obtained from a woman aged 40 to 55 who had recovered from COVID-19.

The CDR3 protein is CASSSARDSKTGELFF. DNA of the CDR3: TGTGCCAGCAGCTCAGCACGGGACAGCAAGACCGGGGAGCTGTTTTTT. The chain combines TRBV7-8 with TRBJ2-2; 7 nucleotides match TRBD1. The V and J ends lost 4 bases and 5 bases, in that order; junction bases with no gene match: 10. This CDR3 is 16 amino acids long. The V gene's germline CDR1 is SGHVS and CDR2 FQNEAQ.

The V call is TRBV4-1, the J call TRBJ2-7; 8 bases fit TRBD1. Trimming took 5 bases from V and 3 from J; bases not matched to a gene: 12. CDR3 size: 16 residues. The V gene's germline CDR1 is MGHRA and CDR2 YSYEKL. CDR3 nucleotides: TGCGCCAGCAGCGCCCAACCGGGACAGGTTAGCTACGAGCAGTACTTC. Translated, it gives CASSAQPGQVSYEQYF.

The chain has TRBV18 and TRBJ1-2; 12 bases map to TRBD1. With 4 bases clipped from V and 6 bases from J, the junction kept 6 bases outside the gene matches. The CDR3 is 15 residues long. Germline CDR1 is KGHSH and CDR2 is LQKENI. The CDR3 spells CASSHTGTGGNGYTF. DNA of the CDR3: TGTGCCAGCTCACACACCGGGACAGGGGGCAATGGCTACACCTTC.

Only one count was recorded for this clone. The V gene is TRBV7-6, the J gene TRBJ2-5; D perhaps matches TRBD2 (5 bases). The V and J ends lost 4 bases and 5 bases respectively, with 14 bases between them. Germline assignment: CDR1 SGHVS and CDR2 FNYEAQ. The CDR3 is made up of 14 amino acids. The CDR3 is CASSSAGRRETQYF. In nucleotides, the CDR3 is TGTGCCAGCAGCTCCGCGGGCAGGCGGGAGACCCAGTACTTC.

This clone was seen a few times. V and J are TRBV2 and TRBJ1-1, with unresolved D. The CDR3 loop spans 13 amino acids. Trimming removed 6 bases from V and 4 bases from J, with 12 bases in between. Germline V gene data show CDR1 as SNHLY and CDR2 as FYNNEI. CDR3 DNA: TGTGCCAGCAGAGGGAGTTGGGCCACTGAAGCTTTCTTT. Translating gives CASRGSWATEAFF.

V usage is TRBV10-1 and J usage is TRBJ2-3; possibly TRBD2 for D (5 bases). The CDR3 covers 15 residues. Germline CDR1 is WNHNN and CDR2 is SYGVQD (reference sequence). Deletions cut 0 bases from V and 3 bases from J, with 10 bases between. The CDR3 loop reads CASSESRGYTDTQYF. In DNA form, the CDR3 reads TGCGCCAGCAGTGAGTCGAGAGGGTATACAGATACGCAGTATTTT.

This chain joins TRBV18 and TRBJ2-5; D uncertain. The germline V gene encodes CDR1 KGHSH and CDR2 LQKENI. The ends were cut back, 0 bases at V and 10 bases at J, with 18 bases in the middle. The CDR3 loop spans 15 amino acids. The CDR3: CASSPPAGTIKFQYF. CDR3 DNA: TGTGCCAGCTCACCACCGGCTGGCACCATTAAGTTCCAGTACTTC.

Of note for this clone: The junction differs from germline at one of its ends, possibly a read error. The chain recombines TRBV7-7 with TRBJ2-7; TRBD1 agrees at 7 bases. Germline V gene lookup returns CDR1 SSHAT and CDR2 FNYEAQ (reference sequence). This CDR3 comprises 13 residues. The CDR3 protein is CASSLVTGFEQYF. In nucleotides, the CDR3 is TGTGCTAGCAGCTTAGTGACAGGGTTCGAGCAGTACTTC.

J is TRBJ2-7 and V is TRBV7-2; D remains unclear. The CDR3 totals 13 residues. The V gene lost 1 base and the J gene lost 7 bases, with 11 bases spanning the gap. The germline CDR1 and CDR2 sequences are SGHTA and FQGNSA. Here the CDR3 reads CASSLEAEWEQYF. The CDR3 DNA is TGTGCCAGCAGCTTAGAGGCGGAGTGGGAGCAGTACTTC. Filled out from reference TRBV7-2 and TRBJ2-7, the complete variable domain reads GAGVSQSPSNKVTEKGKDVELRCDPISGHTALYWYRQSLGQGLEFLIYFQGNSAPDKSGLPSDRFSAERTGGSVSTLTIQRTQQEDSAVYLCASSLEAEWEQYFGPGTRLTVT.

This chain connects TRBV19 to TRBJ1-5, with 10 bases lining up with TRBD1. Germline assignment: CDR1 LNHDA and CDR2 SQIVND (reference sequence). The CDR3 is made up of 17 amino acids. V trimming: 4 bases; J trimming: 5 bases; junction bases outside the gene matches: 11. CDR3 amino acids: CASSTLKTGGAYQPQHF. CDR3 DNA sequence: TGTGCCAGTAGTACCCTAAAGACAGGGGGCGCGTATCAGCCCCAGCATTTT.

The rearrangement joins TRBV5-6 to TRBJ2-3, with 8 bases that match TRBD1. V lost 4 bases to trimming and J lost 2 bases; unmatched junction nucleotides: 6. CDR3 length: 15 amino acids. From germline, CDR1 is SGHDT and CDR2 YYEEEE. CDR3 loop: CASSVTGGLTDTQYF. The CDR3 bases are TGTGCCAGCAGCGTCACAGGGGGACTCACAGATACGCAGTATTTT. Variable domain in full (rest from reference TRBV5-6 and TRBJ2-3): DAGVTQSPTHLIKTRGQQVTLRCSPKSGHDTVSWYQQALGQGPQFIFQYYEEEERQRGNFPDRFSGHQFPNYSSELNVNALLLGDSALYLCASSVTGGLTDTQYFGPGTRLTVL.

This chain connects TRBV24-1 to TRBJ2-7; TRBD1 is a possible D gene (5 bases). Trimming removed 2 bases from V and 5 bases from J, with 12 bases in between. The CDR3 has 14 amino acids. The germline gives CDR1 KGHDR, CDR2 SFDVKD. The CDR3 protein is CATSDSYRSHEQYF. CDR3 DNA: TGTGCCACCAGTGATTCCTACAGGTCCCACGAGCAGTACTTC.

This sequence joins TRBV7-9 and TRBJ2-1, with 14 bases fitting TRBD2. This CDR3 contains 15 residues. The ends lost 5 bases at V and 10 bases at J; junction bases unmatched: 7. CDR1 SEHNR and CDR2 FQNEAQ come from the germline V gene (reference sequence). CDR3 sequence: CASSGGTSGRGEQFF. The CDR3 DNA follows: TGTGCCAGCAGCGGAGGGACTAGCGGGAGAGGGGAGCAGTTCTTC.

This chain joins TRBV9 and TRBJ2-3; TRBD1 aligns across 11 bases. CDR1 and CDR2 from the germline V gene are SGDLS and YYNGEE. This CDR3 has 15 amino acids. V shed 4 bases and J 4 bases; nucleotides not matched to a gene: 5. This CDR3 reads CASSKGQGGPDTQYF. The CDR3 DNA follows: TGTGCCAGCAGCAAGGGACAGGGGGGCCCAGATACGCAGTATTTT.

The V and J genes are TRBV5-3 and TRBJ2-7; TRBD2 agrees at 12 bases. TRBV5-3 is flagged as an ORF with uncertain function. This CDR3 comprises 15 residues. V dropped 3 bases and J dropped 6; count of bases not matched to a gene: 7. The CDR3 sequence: CARSSGLAGWGEQYF. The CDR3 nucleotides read TGTGCCAGAAGCTCCGGACTAGCGGGATGGGGCGAGCAGTACTTC.

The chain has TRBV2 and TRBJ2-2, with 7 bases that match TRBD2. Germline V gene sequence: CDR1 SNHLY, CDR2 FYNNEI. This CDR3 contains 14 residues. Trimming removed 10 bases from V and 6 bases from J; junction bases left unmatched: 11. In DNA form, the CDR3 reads TGTGCCAAGAGACAAAGCGGGGCAGCCGGGGAGCTGTTTTTT. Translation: CAKRQSGAAGELFF.

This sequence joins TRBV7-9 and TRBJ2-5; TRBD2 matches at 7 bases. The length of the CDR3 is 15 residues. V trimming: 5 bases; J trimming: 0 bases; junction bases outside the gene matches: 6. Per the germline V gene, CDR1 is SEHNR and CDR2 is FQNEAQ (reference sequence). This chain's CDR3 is CASSRRGGYQETQYF. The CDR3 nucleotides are TGTGCCAGCAGCCGGAGGGGAGGGTACCAAGAGACCCAGTACTTC.

DNA of the CDR3: TGTGCCAGCAGTGAAAGGGGGACTGAAGCTTTCTTT. Protein: CASSERGTEAFF. The chain combines TRBV6-1 with TRBJ1-1; the D gene is possibly TRBD1 (6 bases). This CDR3 spans 12 amino acids. The germline CDR1 and CDR2 sequences are MNHNS and SASEGT. The ends were cut back, 2 bases at V and 5 bases at J, with 6 bases in the middle.

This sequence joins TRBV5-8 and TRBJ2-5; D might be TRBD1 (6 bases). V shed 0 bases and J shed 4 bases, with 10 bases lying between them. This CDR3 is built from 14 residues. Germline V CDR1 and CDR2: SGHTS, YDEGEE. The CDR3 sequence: CASSLGQGRETQYF. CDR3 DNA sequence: TGTGCCAGCAGCTTGGGGCAGGGGAGAGAGACCCAGTACTTC.

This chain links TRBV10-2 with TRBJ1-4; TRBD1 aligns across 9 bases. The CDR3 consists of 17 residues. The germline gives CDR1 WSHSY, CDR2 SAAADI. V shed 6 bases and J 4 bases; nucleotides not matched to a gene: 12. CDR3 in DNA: TGCGCCAGCAGGCCGGGACAGGGCATAGTCGGTAATGAAAAACTGTTTTTT. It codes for CASRPGQGIVGNEKLFF.

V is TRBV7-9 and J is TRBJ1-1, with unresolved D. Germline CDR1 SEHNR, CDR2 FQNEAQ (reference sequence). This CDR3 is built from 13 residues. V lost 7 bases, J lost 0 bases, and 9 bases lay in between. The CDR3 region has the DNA TGTGCCAGCAAAAGACTCTTGAACACTGAAGCTTTCTTT. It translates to CASKRLLNTEAFF.

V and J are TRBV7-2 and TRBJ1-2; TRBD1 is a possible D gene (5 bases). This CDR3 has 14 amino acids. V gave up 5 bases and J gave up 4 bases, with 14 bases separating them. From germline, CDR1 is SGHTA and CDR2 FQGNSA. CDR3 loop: CASSLGGPGYGYTF. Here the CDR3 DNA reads TGTGCCAGCAGCCTGGGGGGTCCAGGCTATGGCTACACCTTC.